This TCR beta chain comes out of a study of identical twins. The CDR3 sequence is 13 residues long. CDR1 and CDR2 (germline): SGHRS, YFSETQ. V lost 5 bases to trimming and J lost 7 bases, with 15 bases between them. cDNA molecules carried unique molecular identifiers, and template switching added a universal primer site. TCRdb re-called the 5' RACE reads through MiXCR, storing one row per CDR3 protein. The sample has 690,000 or so distinct CDR3 sequences, roughly 6.2% seen once. Study-wide results and caveats: Beta clonotypes that were abundant in cord blood contained fewer insertions, a pattern absent from memory repertoires. Conclusions were drawn cross-sectionally by statistical analysis, without following the same donors.

This clonotype has only a few counts. What it recognizes is unknown. Sequencing was carried out using naive T cells sorted from blood. The chain has TRBV5-1 and TRBJ1-1; D is possibly TRBD1 (5 bases). The source of this sequence is a man between 18 and 35 years old in good health. The CDR3 here is CASSLPGGDEAFF. The CDR3 nucleotides read TGCGCCAGCAGTCTACCTGGGGGGGATGAAGCTTTCTTT.